This TCR beta chain was captured by sequencing in a study of T cell changes during pregnancy in multiple sclerosis (dated by TCRdb to between 2018 and 2020). For the wider study: In women with multiple sclerosis, the researchers looked at how the T cell repertoire shifted as pregnancy progressed.

Comment on this clone: Which antigen it targets is not known. No base qualities exist here, and no much larger clone lies one base off it.

From V the trimming removes 2 bases and from J it removes 4 bases, while the gene matches leave 3 bases of the junction unaccounted for. The CDR3 holds 16 amino acids from the cysteine to the phenylalanine. The CDR3 DNA has 48 bases and is translated from base 1. Looking up the germline V gene (reference sequence) yields CDR1 LNHNV and CDR2 YYDKDF. Library prep was done by the immunoSEQ multiplex PCR assay. TCRdb stores this immuneACCESS table with in-frame sequences only. Part of the clones is absent; in the studies checked, under half of the shortfall reflects unresolved V genes, and no reason is known for the rest. The sample table lists tens of thousands of clones, about 92% of them with a count of one. The ten largest clonotypes hold roughly 2% of the sample.

The sequence came from a female donor in good health, enrolled as a control in a pregnancy study. The rearrangement combines TRBV15 with TRBJ2-1, with 12 bases matching TRBD2. The sample was peripheral blood, taken in the third trimester of pregnancy. The CDR3 region reads CATSRKGTSGYNEQFF. The DNA is as follows: TGTGCCACCAGCAGAAAAGGGACTAGCGGGTACAATGAGCAGTTCTTC.